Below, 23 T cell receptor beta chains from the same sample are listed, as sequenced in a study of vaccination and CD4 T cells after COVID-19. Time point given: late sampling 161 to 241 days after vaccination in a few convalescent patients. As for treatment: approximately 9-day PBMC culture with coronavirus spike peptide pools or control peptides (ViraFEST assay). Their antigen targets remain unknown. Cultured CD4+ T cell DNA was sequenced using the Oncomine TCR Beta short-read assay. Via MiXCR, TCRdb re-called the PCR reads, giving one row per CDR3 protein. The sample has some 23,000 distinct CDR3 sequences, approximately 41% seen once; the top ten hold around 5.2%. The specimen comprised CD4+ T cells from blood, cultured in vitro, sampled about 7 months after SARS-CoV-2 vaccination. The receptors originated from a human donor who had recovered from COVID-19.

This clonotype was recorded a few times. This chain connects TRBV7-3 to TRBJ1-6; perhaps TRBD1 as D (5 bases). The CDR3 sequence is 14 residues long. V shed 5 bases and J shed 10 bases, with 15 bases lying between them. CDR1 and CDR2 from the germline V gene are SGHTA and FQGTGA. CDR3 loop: CASSTGGRGSPLHF. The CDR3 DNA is TGTGCCAGCAGCACAGGAGGGCGGGGGTCACCCCTCCACTTT.

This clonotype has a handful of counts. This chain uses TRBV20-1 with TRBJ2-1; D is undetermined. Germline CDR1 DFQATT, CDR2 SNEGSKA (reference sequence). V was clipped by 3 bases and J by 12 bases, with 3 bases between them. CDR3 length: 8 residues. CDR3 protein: CSASGQFF. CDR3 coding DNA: TGCAGTGCTAGCGGGCAGTTCTTC.

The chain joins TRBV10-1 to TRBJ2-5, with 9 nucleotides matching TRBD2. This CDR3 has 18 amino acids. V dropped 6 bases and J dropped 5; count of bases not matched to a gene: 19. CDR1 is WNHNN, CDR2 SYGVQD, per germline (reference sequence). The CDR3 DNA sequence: TGCGCCAGCAGGGATGGGACCACGTTAGCGGGAGCGGGGGAGACCCAGTACTTC. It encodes CASRDGTTLAGAGETQYF.

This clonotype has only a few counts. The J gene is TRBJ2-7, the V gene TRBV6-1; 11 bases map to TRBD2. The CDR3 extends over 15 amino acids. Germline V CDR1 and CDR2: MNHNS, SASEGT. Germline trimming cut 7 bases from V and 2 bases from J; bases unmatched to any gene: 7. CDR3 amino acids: CASNALAGGPYEQYF. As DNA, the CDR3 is TGTGCCAGCAATGCTCTAGCGGGAGGTCCCTACGAGCAGTACTTC.

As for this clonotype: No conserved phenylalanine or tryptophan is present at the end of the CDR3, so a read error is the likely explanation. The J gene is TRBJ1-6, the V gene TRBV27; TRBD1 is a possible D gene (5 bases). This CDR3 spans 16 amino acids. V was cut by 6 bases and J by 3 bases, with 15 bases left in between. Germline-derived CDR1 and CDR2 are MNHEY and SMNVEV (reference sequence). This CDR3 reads CASRTSTDVYNSPLHS. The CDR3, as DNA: TGTGCCAGCAGAACATCGACAGACGTCTATAATTCACCCCTCCACTCT.

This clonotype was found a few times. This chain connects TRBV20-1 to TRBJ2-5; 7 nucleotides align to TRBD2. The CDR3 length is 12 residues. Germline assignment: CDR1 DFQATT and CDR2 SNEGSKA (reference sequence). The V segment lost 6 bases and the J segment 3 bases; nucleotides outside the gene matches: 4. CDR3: CSAEGREETQYF. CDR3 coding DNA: TGCAGTGCCGAAGGGAGGGAAGAGACCCAGTACTTC.

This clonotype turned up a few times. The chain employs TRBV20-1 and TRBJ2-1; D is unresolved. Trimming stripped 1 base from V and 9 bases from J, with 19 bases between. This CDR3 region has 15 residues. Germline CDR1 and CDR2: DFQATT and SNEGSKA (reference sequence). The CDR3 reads CSARAARTYPPEQFF. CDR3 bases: TGCAGTGCTAGAGCCGCCAGGACCTACCCCCCTGAGCAGTTCTTC.

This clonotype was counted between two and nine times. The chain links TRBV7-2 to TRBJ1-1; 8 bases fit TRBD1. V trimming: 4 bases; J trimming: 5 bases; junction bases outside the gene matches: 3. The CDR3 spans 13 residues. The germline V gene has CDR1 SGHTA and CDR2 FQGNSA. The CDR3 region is CASSYRQGTEAFF. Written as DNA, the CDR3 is TGTGCCAGCAGCTACCGACAGGGGACTGAAGCTTTCTTT.

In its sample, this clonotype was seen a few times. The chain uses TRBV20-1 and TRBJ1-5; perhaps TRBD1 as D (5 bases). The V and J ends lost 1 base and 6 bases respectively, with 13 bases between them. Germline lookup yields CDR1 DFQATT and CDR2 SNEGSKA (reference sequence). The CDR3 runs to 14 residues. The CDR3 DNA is TGCAGTGCTAGAGTGGCAGGGATAGGTCAGCCCCAGCATTTT. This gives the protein CSARVAGIGQPQHF.

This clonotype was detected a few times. CDR3 in amino acids: CASTASGMASDTQYF. CDR3 DNA: TGTGCCAGCACAGCTAGCGGGATGGCATCAGATACGCAGTATTTT. V is TRBV28 and J is TRBJ2-3; 9 bases fit TRBD2. V was clipped by 7 bases and J by 4 bases; unmatched bases: 9. The CDR3 spans 15 residues. Germline-derived CDR1 and CDR2 are MDHEN and SYDVKM.

DNA for the CDR3: TGTGCCAGCAGTGGGCGGCGGGGGTACACCCCCGGGGAGCTGTTTTTT. Amino acid sequence: CASSGRRGYTPGELFF. The chain recombines TRBV6-1 with TRBJ2-2; 7 bases line up with TRBD2. CDR3 length: 16 amino acids. V was clipped by 4 bases and J by 6 bases; unmatched bases: 11. Germline V CDR1 and CDR2: MNHNS, SASEGT.

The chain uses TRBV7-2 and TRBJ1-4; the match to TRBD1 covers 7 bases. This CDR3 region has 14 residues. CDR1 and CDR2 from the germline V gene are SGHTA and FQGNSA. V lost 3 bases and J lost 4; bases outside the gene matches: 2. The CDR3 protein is CASSFNRGNEKLFF. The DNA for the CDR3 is TGTGCCAGCAGCTTCAACAGGGGTAATGAAAAACTGTTTTTT.

In DNA form, the CDR3 reads TGTGCCAGCAGCCAAGATCAAGCTTCTTTAACGGGGCCCGACTACGAGCAGTACTTC. Its translation: CASSQDQASLTGPDYEQYF. The rearrangement uses TRBV4-2 and TRBJ2-7; the D gene could be TRBD1 or TRBD2 (5 bases each). Trimming stripped 0 bases from V and 3 bases from J, with 24 bases between. CDR1 LGHNA and CDR2 YNFKEQ come from the germline V gene. The CDR3 has 19 residues.

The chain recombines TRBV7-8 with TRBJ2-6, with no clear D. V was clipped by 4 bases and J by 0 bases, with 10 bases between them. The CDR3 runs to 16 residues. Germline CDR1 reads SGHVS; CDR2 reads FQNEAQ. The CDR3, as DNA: TGTGCCAGCAGCTCGGCCCGACCCTCTGGGGCCAACGTCCTGACTTTC. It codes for CASSSARPSGANVLTF.

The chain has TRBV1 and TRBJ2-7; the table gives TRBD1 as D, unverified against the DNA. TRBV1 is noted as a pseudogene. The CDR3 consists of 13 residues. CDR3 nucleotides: TGCACCAGCAGCCCGGGGCCCTCCTACGAGCAGTACTTC. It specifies CTSSPGPSYEQYF.

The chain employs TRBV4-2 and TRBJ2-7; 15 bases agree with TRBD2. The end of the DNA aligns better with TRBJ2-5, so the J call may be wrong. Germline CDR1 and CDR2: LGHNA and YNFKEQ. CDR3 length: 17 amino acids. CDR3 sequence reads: CASSQEGTSGRWETQYF. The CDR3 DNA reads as TGTGCCAGCAGCCAAGAAGGGACTAGCGGGAGGTGGGAGACCCAGTACTTC.

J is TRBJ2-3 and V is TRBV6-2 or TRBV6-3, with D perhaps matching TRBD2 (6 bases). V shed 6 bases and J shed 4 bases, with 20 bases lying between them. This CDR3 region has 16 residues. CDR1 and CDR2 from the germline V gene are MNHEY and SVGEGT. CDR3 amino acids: CASSEFLASKADTQYF. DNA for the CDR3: TGTGCCAGCAGCGAGTTTCTAGCGTCCAAGGCAGATACGCAGTATTTT.

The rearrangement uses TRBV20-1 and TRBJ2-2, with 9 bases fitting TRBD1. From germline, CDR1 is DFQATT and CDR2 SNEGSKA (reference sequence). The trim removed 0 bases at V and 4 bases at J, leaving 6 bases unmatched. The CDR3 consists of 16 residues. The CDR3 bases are TGCAGTGCTAGAGAGCCTGGACAGGGGAGCACCGGGGAGCTGTTTTTT. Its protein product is CSAREPGQGSTGELFF.

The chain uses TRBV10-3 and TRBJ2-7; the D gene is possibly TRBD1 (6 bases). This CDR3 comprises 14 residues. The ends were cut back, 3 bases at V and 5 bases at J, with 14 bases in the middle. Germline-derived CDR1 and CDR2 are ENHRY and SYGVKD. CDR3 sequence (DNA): TGTGCCATCAGTGAACAGGGCTCCGGTGACGAGCAGTACTTC. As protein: CAISEQGSGDEQYF.

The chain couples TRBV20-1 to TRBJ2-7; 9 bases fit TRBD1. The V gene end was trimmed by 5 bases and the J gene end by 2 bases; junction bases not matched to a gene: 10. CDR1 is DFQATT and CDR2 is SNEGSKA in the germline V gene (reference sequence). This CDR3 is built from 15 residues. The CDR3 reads CSAPPGTGNPYEQYF. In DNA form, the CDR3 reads TGCAGTGCTCCCCCCGGGACAGGGAATCCCTACGAGCAGTACTTC.

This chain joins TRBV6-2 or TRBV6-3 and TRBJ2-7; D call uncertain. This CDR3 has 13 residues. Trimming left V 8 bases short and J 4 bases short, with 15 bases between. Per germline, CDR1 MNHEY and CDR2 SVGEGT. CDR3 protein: CASRSSNRYEQYF. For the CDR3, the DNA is TGTGCCAGCCGGTCTTCAAACAGATACGAGCAGTACTTC.

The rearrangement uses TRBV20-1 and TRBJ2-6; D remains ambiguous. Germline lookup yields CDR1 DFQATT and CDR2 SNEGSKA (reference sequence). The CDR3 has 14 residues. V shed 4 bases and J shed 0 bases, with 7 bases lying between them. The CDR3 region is CSATMISGANVLTF. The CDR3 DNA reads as TGCAGTGCTACTATGATCTCTGGGGCCAACGTCCTGACTTTC.

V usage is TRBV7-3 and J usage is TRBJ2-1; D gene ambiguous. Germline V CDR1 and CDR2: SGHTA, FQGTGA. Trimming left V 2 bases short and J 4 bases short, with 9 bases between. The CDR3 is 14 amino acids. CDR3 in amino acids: CASSLPGVYNEQFF. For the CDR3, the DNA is TGTGCCAGCAGCTTACCTGGGGTGTACAATGAGCAGTTCTTC.